These T cell receptor beta chains were read from a single sample in a study of T-cell memory formation after mild COVID-19. TCRdb itself ran the 5' RACE reads through MiXCR, one entry per CDR3 protein. The sample has roughly 510,000 distinct CDR3 sequences; 15% to 20% are singletons. The sequencing sample was made of PBMCs or a T cell subset sorted from them (not recorded which). The receptor set was obtained from an adult woman who had mild COVID-19 (a few samples of this study predate the infection). Cell type and time point are not known. The conserved cysteine and the conserved F or W are not part of the CDR3 here.

>TRBV7-2
ASSDGRFTEQF
>TRBV29-1
SVASGYNEQF
>TRBV6-6
ASSPGQGIYSNQPQH
>TRBV7-9
ASRIRGDYEQY
>TRBV7-2
ASSPRHRLAKNIQY
>TRBV9
ASSVFGHNNDEQY
>TRBV2
ASPDREVRLNTGELF
>TRBV21-1
ASSNGTGGCRGNQPQH
>TRBV11-2
ASSFGGRATSTGELF
>TRBV9
ASSVEGGGTDTQY
>TRBV9
ASSAMAGLLAGYEQF
>TRBV7-2
ASSLGRGDRRETQY
>TRBV4-1
ASSQEQTRTEAF
>TRBV29-1
SVGDDRNTEAF
>TRBV7-2
ASSSLRQETQY
>TRBV4-1
ASSQLGGYNYGYT
>TRBV20-1
SASAGTAHGYT
>TRBV20-1
SASIPGYTGELF
>TRBV6-6
ASSYSDRGAGELF
>TRBV4-3
ASSQVVGARTEAF
>TRBV28
ASSLWGRATGELF
>TRBV29-1
SVGYKNTEAF
>TRBV2
ASILDRGDQPQH